This TCR beta chain was recovered during a study of blood T cell repertoires in COVID-19. About the research overall: Nucleic acid was either cDNA or gDNA, and it came from T cells, B-cell-depleted T cells, or PBMCs.

Clones were read by immunoSEQ multiplex PCR, and TCRdb kept only the in-frame ones, dropping some. The sample includes about 140,000 clones, 90% of them seen just once. V shed 2 bases, J shed 7 bases, and the junction held 4 bases outside the gene matches. The CDR3 is 15 residues long. Germline V gene sequence: CDR1 ENHRY, CDR2 SYGVKD. The receptor was isolated from a woman at least 80 years old with acute or convalescent COVID-19. This chain connects TRBV10-3 to TRBJ2-1; TRBD1 aligns across 11 bases. Input material: peripheral blood. This chain's CDR3 is CAISETDRGLNEQFF. As DNA, the CDR3 is TGTGCCATCAGTGAGACGGACAGGGGGCTGAATGAGCAGTTCTTC.